This entry concerns a single TCR beta chain. Its specificity is not known. This CDR3 is built from 14 residues. Per germline, CDR1 MDHEN and CDR2 SYDVKM. The V end lost 3 bases, the J end lost 4 bases, and 9 bases lay between the germline ends. This sample stems from a study of T cells in Graves' hyperthyroidism and ophthalmopathy. Study-level results: Ophthalmopathy was model-predicted a median about 6.9 months pre-onset.

The investigators amplified TCR beta CDR3 regions from RNA transcripts. The TCR CDR3 was amplified in a first-round RT-PCR using the HTBI primer set. TCRdb reprocessed the multiplex PCR reads via MiXCR and lists one record per CDR3 protein. The sample has approximately 400,000 distinct CDR3 sequences; 15% to 20% are singletons. The chain is built from TRBV28 and TRBJ2-2; TRBD1 or TRBD2 may be the D gene (5 bases each). The sequenced sample consisted of blood. The source is a man younger than 35 with Graves' ophthalmopathy. This CDR3 reads CASSLTAVTGELFF. The DNA for the CDR3 is TGTGCCAGCAGTTTGACAGCGGTCACCGGGGAGCTGTTTTTT.